This TCR beta chain is drawn from a study of cytomegalovirus exposure and HLA in healthy donors listed by TCRdb under 2017. With regard to the full study: An earlier analysis of roughly 630 of the donors reported roughly 270 Gb of sequence data and 117 million unique TCR beta sequences from 150 million to 200 million T cells. An early release that covered fewer than 750 HLA-typed donors contained approximately 300 gigabases of sequencing data and tens of millions of unique TCR sequences. Of the 350 to 450 genotyped donors, approximately 83% fell in the genetic ancestry cluster associated with self-reported Caucasian donors. The aim of the study was to test whether cataloging public T cell receptors could identify signatures of past pathogen exposure. Using immunosequencing, the study profiled T cell repertoires from some 670 subjects and related those repertoires to cytomegalovirus serostatus. Along with the roughly 710-subject first cohort, a separate validation cohort of over a hundred different subjects was used. To predict cytomegalovirus infection status, the study combined high-throughput TCR immunosequencing, statistical association of individual TCRs with disease status, and machine learning. A later analysis re-analyzed previously published TCR beta repertoires from about 600 donors and added high-resolution HLA genotyping to study TCR occurrence patterns. In the later analysis, no new phenotypic data were used to find candidate immune exposures; instead, reliance was placed on TCR beta sequences and their occurrence across donors. An earlier analysis of approximately 640 of the donors applied high-throughput TCR beta sequencing to assess whether each TCR beta V gene segment acted as functional or pseudogenic. Alongside the repertoire data, information on donor age, sex, ethnicity and CMV serostatus was compiled. A later genetic analysis used genome-wide SNP genotypes for about three fifths of the 666 donors, treating that subset as a discovery cohort. All discovery cohort repertoires had been generated on a single sequencing platform. Class I and class II HLA loci were covered by the typing at four-digit resolution. The number of donors typed differed by locus, with about 629-640 for A, B, C, DRB1 and DQB1, around 500 for DQA1, 600 to 610 for DPA1, and 450 to 480 for DPB1. Roughly 5 DR-DQ haplotypes were treated as single units for association and clustering because of strong linkage in the cohort. On average, around 240,000 unique TCR beta nucleotide sequences were sequenced per donor among more than 350 genotyped donors of the cohort, with 15% to 20% of those sequences being non-productive.

The cohort comprised 670 or so healthy bone marrow donors. Cohort members were all nominally healthy when sampled, although unrecorded immune exposures were likely present. The donor was CMV seropositive and was included in the group of 250 to 350 seropositive cohort members. Every donor gave a peripheral blood sample, and the peripheral blood mononuclear cells from that sample were used for TCR beta sequencing. Genomic DNA was extracted from the blood cell samples with the Qiagen DNeasy Blood Extraction Kit. Library method: the immunoSEQ multiplex PCR assay. For the multiplex PCR, a mixture combining 60 forward primers for TCR Vbeta segments and 13 reverse primers for TCR Jbeta segments was used. A multiplex PCR assay on genomic DNA amplified the CDR3 region of rearranged TCR beta genes. On the Illumina HiSeq System, the amplified TCR beta libraries were sequenced as 87-base-pair reads. On the study's bioinformatics: Across the 700 or so repertoires, a later analysis counted 80 million or so unique TCR beta chains, around 11 million of which were shared by at least two donors. To remove PCR and sequencing errors, raw reads were error-corrected and collapsed into unique sequences using a nearest-neighbor algorithm that merged closely related sequences. V, D and J gene segments were assigned by aligning CDR3 sequences to IMGT reference sequences. For a sequence to be retained, a match of at least six nucleotides to both a V gene segment and a J gene segment was required. Rearrangements were classified as productive when the CDR3 lacked stop codons and remained in frame with V and J, and all other rearrangements were classified as non-productive. Following IMGT convention, CDR3 was defined as the stretch from the second conserved V-encoded cysteine up to the conserved J-encoded phenylalanine. In an earlier analysis of 550 to 650 of the donors, sequences lacking an unambiguous match to a single V gene segment were excluded. In an earlier analysis of approximately 560 of the donors, a V segment was called functional when productive rearrangements were above 56.7%, and segregating when the standard deviation between donors exceeded 5%. A statistical classification framework was developed to diagnose cytomegalovirus status using the catalog of TCR beta chain sequences. V and J gene assignment, in a later analysis, came from comparing TCR nucleotide sequences with IMGT/GENE-DB human TR gene sequences. In a later analysis, CDR3 sequences and most-parsimonious VDJ recombination scenarios were assigned using the TCRdist pipeline. In a later analysis, each TCR beta chain was defined by its CDR3 amino acid sequence together with its V-gene family, and reads without a unique V-gene family were excluded. In a later analysis, 500 to 650 highly shared, low-generation-probability nucleotide sequences were removed to address suspected cross-contamination and a sequencing artifact. For each public chain, a later analysis derived a clonal expansion index from normalized ranks of inferred template counts within each repertoire. Generation probabilities in a later analysis came from a VDJ recombination model fitted to out-of-frame rearrangements, and those results were checked against IGoR. In a later analysis, TCR-TCR, TCR-HLA and TCR-CMV co-occurrence was scored with hypergeometric tests, and a repertoire-size bias correction was applied to TCR pairs. In a later analysis, false discovery rates were estimated by permuting HLA or CMV assignments 20 times. In a later analysis, co-occurring TCRs were grouped with DBSCAN, and TCRdist sequence similarity was added when clustering was performed within HLA-allele-positive subsets. Repertoires with fewer than 30,000 or more than 120,000 public chains, plus five repertoires with anomalous nucleotide sharing, were excluded from co-occurrence clustering. In TCRdb, the immuneACCESS table is reduced to in-frame sequences with V and J assigned. These tables do not hold every clone; where another copy was compared, an unresolved V gene accounts for under half, and the others remain unexplained. V and J calls and clone size follow that table, whereas D and trimming were derived from the DNA. Here the sample has under 90,000 clones; around three quarters occur a single time. Together, the top ten hold more than 8% of the sample.

In regard to this clone: Its recognized antigen is unknown. No much larger clone exists at a distance of one base, and base qualities are not known.

Study-wide conclusions, independent of this receptor: In a later analysis, TCR association rates were found to vary across HLA loci, with the most associated TCRs seen for DRB1 alleles and the fewest for HLA-C alleles. Assigning TCR associations to individual alleles was difficult when HLA alleles, especially DR and DQ, strongly co-occurred. HLA typing was unavailable for some donors at each locus, so association tests used only the typed subset. In a later analysis, some 17,000 TCR beta sequences were associated with specific HLA alleles at a false discovery rate of 0.05. The study gave a list of some 150 TCR beta chains associated with cytomegalovirus. The cohort was sequenced for TCR beta chains only, and without alpha or paired-chain data the features that could be detected were limited. In a later analysis, HLA-associated TCR beta chains showed more clonal expansion and lower generation probabilities than non-associated chains that were equally common. CMV serostatus was the only immune exposure information available for the cohort. A later analysis found that most CMV-associated TCR beta chains appeared HLA-restricted, with HLA associations seemingly driven largely by CMV exposure. Some IMGT-functional V segments, including TRBV6-2 and TRBV6-3, could not be told apart with the 87-base-pair reads, so those segments were excluded. A later genetic analysis associated a missense DCLRE1C variant with V-gene and J-gene trimming of TCR beta chains, and an independent cohort replicated the association. The authors suggested that the approach could potentially be generalized to other disease states and immunological phenotypes. Because counts were too low, roughly 16 rarely observed V segments, including chromosome 9 orphons, were excluded from the earlier analysis of 587 of the donors. A later analysis reported that several top co-occurrence clusters appeared linked to parvovirus B19, influenza, CMV and Epstein-Barr virus. A cluster of highly shared sequence variants was judged likely to represent a technical artifact of the sequencing pipeline. Cytomegalovirus status was reported to be diagnosed by the classifier with high specificity and sensitivity in both the original and validation cohorts. A further reported finding was that TCR beta sequences accurately predicted the HLA-A and HLA-B alleles for most subjects in the first cohort. Sequencing depth was assumed to be roughly uniform across donors in the presence/absence analyses, though that assumption may not hold. Three of the identified cytomegalovirus-associated TCR beta chains were confirmed in vitro to be specific for cytomegalovirus antigens. Broadly in line with IMGT annotations, most TCR beta V segments showed up in productive rearrangements about 90% or about 30% of the time in an earlier analysis of about 500 of the donors. Linkage disequilibrium might explain the correlated functional status among segregating V segments, but an unknown experimental factor could not be ruled out. While some public TCRs were present in many individuals, most TCR sequences turned up only very rarely across donors. A later genetic analysis reported fewer N-insertions in productive TCRs among donors in an Asian-associated ancestry cluster than the roughly 720-donor mean.

The CDR3 numbers 15 residues from cysteine through phenylalanine. The kept DNA is CDR3 alone, 45 bases in frame from the first base. Taken from the germline V gene, the CDR1 and CDR2 loops are SGHRS and YFSETQ. Relative to germline, V is missing 5 bases and J is missing 3 bases, with 8 bases of the junction outside any gene match. The chain couples TRBV5-1 to TRBJ2-7; 10 of the junction bases match TRBD1. The sample comprised PBMCs. This sequence originates from a woman between 50 and 59 years old in good health and CMV-seropositive. The nucleotide sequence reads as follows: TGCGCCAGCAGATCCGGACAGGGGGGGGTCTACGAGCAGTACTTC. The resulting protein is CASRSGQGGVYEQYF.